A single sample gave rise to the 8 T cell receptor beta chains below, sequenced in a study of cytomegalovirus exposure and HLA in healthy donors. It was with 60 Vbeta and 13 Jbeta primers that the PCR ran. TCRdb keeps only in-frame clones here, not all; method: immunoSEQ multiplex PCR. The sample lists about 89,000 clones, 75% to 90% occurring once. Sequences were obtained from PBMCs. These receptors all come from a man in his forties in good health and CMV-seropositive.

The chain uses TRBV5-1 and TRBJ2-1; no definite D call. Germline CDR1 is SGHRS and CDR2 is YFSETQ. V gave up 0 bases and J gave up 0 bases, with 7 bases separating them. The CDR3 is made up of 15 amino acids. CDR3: CASSLDGSSYNEQFF. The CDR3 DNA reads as TGCGCCAGCAGCTTGGACGGTAGCTCCTACAATGAGCAGTTCTTC. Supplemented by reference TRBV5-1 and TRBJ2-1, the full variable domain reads KAGVTQTPRYLIKTRGQQVTLSCSPISGHRSVSWYQQTPGQGLQFLFEYFSETQRNKGNFPGRFSGRQFSNSRSEMNVSTLELGDSALYLCASSLDGSSYNEQFFGPGTRLTVL.

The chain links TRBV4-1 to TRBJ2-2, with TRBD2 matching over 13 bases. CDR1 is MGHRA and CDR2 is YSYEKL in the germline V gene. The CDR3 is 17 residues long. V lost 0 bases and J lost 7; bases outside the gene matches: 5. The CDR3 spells CASSQDGLAGVVGELFF. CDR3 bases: TGCGCCAGCAGCCAAGATGGACTAGCGGGAGTTGTCGGGGAGCTGTTTTTT.

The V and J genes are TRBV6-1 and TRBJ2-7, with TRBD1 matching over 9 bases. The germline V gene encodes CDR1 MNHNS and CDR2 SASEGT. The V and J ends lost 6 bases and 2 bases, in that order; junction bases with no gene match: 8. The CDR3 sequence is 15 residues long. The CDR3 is CASSSITGGAYEQYF. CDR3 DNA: TGTGCCAGCAGCAGCATAACAGGGGGCGCCTACGAGCAGTACTTC.

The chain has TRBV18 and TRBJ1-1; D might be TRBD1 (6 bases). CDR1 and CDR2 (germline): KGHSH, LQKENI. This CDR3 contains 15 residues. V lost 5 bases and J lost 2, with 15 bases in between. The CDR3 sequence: CASSKTGTTNTEAFF. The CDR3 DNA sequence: TGTGCCAGCTCAAAGACCGGGACAACAAACACTGAAGCTTTCTTT. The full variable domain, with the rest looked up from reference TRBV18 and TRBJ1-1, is NAGVMQNPRHLVRRRGQEARLRCSPMKGHSHVYWYRQLPEEGLKFMVYLQKENIIDESGMPKERFSAEFPKEGPSILRIQQVVRGDSAAYFCASSKTGTTNTEAFFGQGTRLTVV.

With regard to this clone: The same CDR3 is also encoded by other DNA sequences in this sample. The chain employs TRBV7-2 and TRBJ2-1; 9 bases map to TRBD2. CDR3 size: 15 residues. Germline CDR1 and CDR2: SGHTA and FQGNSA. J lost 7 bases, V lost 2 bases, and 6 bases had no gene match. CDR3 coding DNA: TGTGCCAGCAGCTTAAAGGCGGGGGGGCCTAATGAGCAGTTCTTC. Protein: CASSLKAGGPNEQFF.

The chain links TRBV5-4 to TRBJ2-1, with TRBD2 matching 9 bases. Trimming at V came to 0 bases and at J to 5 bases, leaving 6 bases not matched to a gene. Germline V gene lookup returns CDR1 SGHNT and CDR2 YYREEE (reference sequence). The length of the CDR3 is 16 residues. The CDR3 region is CASSLAGSGSDNEQFF. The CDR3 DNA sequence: TGTGCCAGCAGCTTGGCGGGTAGCGGGAGTGACAATGAGCAGTTCTTC.

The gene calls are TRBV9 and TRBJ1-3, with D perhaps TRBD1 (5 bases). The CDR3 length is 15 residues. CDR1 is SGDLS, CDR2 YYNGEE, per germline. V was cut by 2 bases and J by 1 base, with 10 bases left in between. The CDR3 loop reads CASSVGQGSGNTIYF. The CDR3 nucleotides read TGTGCCAGCAGCGTTGGGCAGGGTTCTGGAAACACCATATATTTT.

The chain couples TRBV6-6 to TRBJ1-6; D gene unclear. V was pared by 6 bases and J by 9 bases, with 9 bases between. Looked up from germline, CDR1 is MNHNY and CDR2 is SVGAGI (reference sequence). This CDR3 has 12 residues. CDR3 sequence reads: CASRPASSPLHF. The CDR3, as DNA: TGTGCCAGCAGACCCGCGTCTTCACCCCTCCACTTT.